The rows below give T cell receptor beta chains drawn from one sample of a study of vaccination effects on CD4 cells after COVID-19. The assay was immunoSEQ multiplex PCR, and TCRdb's table has in-frame clones only and misses some. The data hold roughly 64,000 clones, with 55% to 75% observed a single time. Which antigens these TCRs recognize remains unknown. The sample in question was CD4+ T cells from PBMCs cultured without peptide, obtained before COVID-19 vaccination. Source of these receptors: a human donor who had a prior SARS-CoV-2 infection. Both conserved end residues are part of each CDR3. Each record gives: J gene, D gene, clone size, V gene, CDR3 DNA, CDR3 protein. D genes are given only for firm matches. Not all rows give a size; the values are once, few, many and, for expanded clones, a class.

j_call: TRBJ2-7; d_call: TRBD1; clone_size: .; v_call: TRBV18; cdr3_nt: TGTGCCAGCTCGCCCGGGACAGTCAGCTACGAGCAGTACTTC; cdr3_aa: CASSPGTVSYEQYF
j_call: TRBJ2-4; d_call: .; clone_size: .; v_call: TRBV5-1; cdr3_nt: TGCGCCAGCAGCTTGCAGTCCTGGGGCGGCGGCAAAAACATTCAGTACTTC; cdr3_aa: CASSLQSWGGGKNIQYF
j_call: TRBJ2-7; d_call: TRBD2; clone_size: .; v_call: TRBV19; cdr3_nt: TGTGCCAGTAGTATAATGAGCGGGAGGCGGGACGAGCAGTACTTC; cdr3_aa: CASSIMSGRRDEQYF
j_call: TRBJ2-5; d_call: TRBD2; clone_size: .; v_call: TRBV20-1; cdr3_nt: TGCAGTGCTAGTTTCCTAGCGGGGGAGCGATCCCAAGAGACCCAGTACTTC; cdr3_aa: CSASFLAGERSQETQYF
j_call: TRBJ2-2; d_call: TRBD2; clone_size: .; v_call: TRBV2; cdr3_nt: TGTGCCAGCAGCCGCCGGGGGGAGCGAGGTGGGGAGCTGTTTTTT; cdr3_aa: CASSRRGERGGELFF
j_call: TRBJ1-2; d_call: .; clone_size: .; v_call: TRBV19; cdr3_nt: TGTGCCAGCAACCAAGGGGGATCATATGGCTACACCTTC; cdr3_aa: CASNQGGSYGYTF
j_call: TRBJ2-1; d_call: .; clone_size: .; v_call: TRBV19; cdr3_nt: TGTGCCAGTAGTATTTATGGAGGTAGCTCCTACAATGAGCAGTTCTTC; cdr3_aa: CASSIYGGSSYNEQFF
j_call: TRBJ2-2; d_call: .; clone_size: once; v_call: TRBV6-5; cdr3_nt: TGTGCCAGCAGTTACCTATTGACGAGGGTATCTGGGGAGCTGTTTTTT; cdr3_aa: CASSYLLTRVSGELFF
j_call: TRBJ1-4; d_call: TRBD1; clone_size: .; v_call: TRBV3-1/TRBV3-2; cdr3_nt: TGTGCCAGCAGCCAAACGACAGGGGTGAGAGGAGAAAAACTGTTTTTT; cdr3_aa: CASSQTTGVRGEKLFF
j_call: TRBJ2-5; d_call: TRBD1; clone_size: .; v_call: TRBV2; cdr3_nt: TGTGCCAGCAGGACAGGGCAGCAAGAGACCCAGTACTTC; cdr3_aa: CASRTGQQETQYF
j_call: TRBJ2-7; d_call: .; clone_size: .; v_call: TRBV6-5; cdr3_nt: TGTGCCAGCAGACTTTGGGGCGAGCAGTACTTC; cdr3_aa: CASRLWGEQYF
j_call: TRBJ2-5; d_call: TRBD1; clone_size: .; v_call: TRBV5-5; cdr3_nt: TGTGCCAGCAGCACAGGGACAGTCGGAGAGACCCAGTACTTC; cdr3_aa: CASSTGTVGETQYF
j_call: TRBJ1-6; d_call: TRBD1; clone_size: .; v_call: TRBV19; cdr3_nt: TGTGCCAGTAGTACCCCCACGGGACAGGAAAATTCACCCCTCCACTTT; cdr3_aa: CASSTPTGQENSPLHF
j_call: TRBJ2-2; d_call: TRBD1; clone_size: .; v_call: TRBV7-8; cdr3_nt: TGTGCCAGCAGCTTGGAGACAGGGAAGAACACCGGGGAGCTGTTTTTT; cdr3_aa: CASSLETGKNTGELFF
j_call: TRBJ2-1; d_call: .; clone_size: .; v_call: TRBV6-6; cdr3_nt: TGTGCCAGCAGTCGACTCGACAATGAGCAGTTCTTC; cdr3_aa: CASSRLDNEQFF
j_call: TRBJ2-1; d_call: TRBD2; clone_size: .; v_call: TRBV18; cdr3_nt: TGTGCCAGCTCACCATCTGTAGCGGGAAACAATGAGCAGTTCTTC; cdr3_aa: CASSPSVAGNNEQFF
j_call: TRBJ2-2; d_call: .; clone_size: .; v_call: TRBV18; cdr3_nt: TGTGCCAGCTCCGAATGGGGCAAGAACACCGGGGAGCTGTTTTTT; cdr3_aa: CASSEWGKNTGELFF
j_call: TRBJ2-5; d_call: TRBD1; clone_size: .; v_call: TRBV6-6; cdr3_nt: TGTGCCAGCAGTTACGGACAGGGGGTAAAGACCCAGTACTTC; cdr3_aa: CASSYGQGVKTQYF
j_call: TRBJ1-3; d_call: .; clone_size: .; v_call: TRBV18; cdr3_nt: TGTGCCAGCTCACCACCGGCGTCTGGAAACACCATATATTTT; cdr3_aa: CASSPPASGNTIYF
j_call: TRBJ1-3; d_call: .; clone_size: .; v_call: TRBV18; cdr3_nt: TGTGCCAGCTCACTTTTCTTACCAGGGAACTCTGGAAACACCATATATTTT; cdr3_aa: CASSLFLPGNSGNTIYF